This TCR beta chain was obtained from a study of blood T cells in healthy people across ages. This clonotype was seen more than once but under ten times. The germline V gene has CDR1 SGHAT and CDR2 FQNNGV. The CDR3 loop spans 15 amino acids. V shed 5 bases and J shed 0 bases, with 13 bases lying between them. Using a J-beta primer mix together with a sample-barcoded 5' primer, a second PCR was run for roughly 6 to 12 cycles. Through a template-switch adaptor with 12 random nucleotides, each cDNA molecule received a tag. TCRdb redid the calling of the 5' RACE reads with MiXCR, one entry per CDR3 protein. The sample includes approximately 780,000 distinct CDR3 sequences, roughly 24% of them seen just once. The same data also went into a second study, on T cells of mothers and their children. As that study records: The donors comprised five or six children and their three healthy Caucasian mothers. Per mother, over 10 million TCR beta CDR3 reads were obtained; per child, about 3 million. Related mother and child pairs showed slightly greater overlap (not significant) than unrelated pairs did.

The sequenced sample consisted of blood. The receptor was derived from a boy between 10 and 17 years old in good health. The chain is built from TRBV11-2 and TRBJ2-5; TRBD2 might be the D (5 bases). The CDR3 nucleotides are TGTGCCAGCAGCCCCGGGATTAAGAACCAAGAGACCCAGTACTTC. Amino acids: CASSPGIKNQETQYF.